This T cell receptor (beta chain) is from a study of identical twins. Study results and limitations: Within beta out-of-frame sequences, the excess sharing observed between twins was weaker.

Turning to this clonotype: Its antigen is still unknown.

A universal primer site was incorporated via template switching, and the cDNA contained unique molecular identifiers. Via MiXCR, TCRdb re-called the 5' RACE reads, giving one row per CDR3 protein. The top ten hold more than 4% of the sample, which has 600,000 to 800,000 distinct CDR3 sequences, 21% seen once. V gave up 3 bases and J gave up 8 bases; unmatched junction bases: 6. This CDR3 spans 14 amino acids. These same records also appear under a second study, on T cells expressing NK-cell markers.

The chain combines TRBV12-3 or TRBV12-4 with TRBJ2-2; 7 bases are shared with TRBD2. The sequence was obtained from a woman between 18 and 29 years old in good health. Specimen: PBMCs. In nucleotides, the CDR3 is TGTGCCAGCAGTTTTCGGGCTAGCGGTGGGGAGCTGTTTTTT. Its protein product is CASSFRASGGELFF.